This note documents a single TCR beta chain sequence. Its specificity is not known. The data are from a study of shared clonotypes between healthy human individuals. About the study: The composition of the donors was a couple of women and three men aged 18 to 49.

CDR1 is SGHNT and CDR2 is YYREEE in the germline V gene (reference sequence). This CDR3 contains 14 residues. V shed 3 bases, J shed 6 bases, and the junction held 5 bases outside the gene matches. Notes on the study in general: Genetic and exposure-history diversity was limited by the small donor number.

Replicate PCRs for unsorted PBMC used approximately 0.3 ug DNA (about 27,000 T cell genomes). Using immunoSEQ multiplex PCR, the repertoire was profiled, and TCRdb retains in-frame clones only, with some absent. The repertoire holds about 490,000 clones, with about 80% as singletons. Each unsorted sample relied on 70 million to 90 million PBMCs as its source of genomic DNA. The TCR was taken from a woman in her thirties or forties in good health. Some clones in this sample may be carry-over from other donors' samples. V and J are TRBV5-4 and TRBJ2-3, with 9 positions matching TRBD1. The sequenced sample was PBMCs. CDR3 sequence (DNA): TGTGCCAGCAGCTCACAGGGGGCGGGCGATACGCAGTATTTT. The encoded protein is CASSSQGAGDTQYF.